This record concerns one TCR beta chain sequence. This clonotype has only a few counts. No antigen is known for it. Base qualities are missing; no much larger clone stands one base away. The method was 5' RACE. The ligated cDNA was amplified by four rounds of PCR, in which nested alpha and beta constant region primers were used together with the SP2 primer. For the blood and skin samples, reverse transcription of TCR RNA was done with SuperScript IV along with alpha and beta constant region primers. An oligonucleotide carrying the Illumina SP2 primer and a UMI was ligated to the cDNA 3' end using T4 RNA ligase 1. The 12-nucleotide UMI consisted of two random hexamers with an eight-base spacer between the hexamers to prevent hairpin formation. From the second PCR onward, TCR alpha and beta chain libraries were processed separately and dual indexed for multiplexing. After pooling, the indexed libraries were analyzed by capillary electrophoresis and sequenced on either an Illumina MiSeq or NextSeq. PhiX DNA at about 5-7% was spiked into libraries to increase base diversity and improve cluster recognition. The authors processed their data as follows. Demultiplexor extracted UMIs from read 2, combined them with read 1 TCR sequence, and split reads by sample indices. V and J genes and V-J junctions were identified by Decombinator, which gave every TCR a five-part identifier that included V and J deletions. Collapsinator relied on UMIs to correct both sequencing errors and PCR amplification heterogeneity, producing a UMI-based abundance for each TCR. CDR3Translator converted identifiers to nucleotide sequence, translated to amino acids, and extracted CDR3 regions using terminal motifs. Error-corrected counts of alpha and beta TCRs from blood and skin were compared after being normalized to the amount of input RNA. Starting from the raw public reads, TCRdb applied fastp trimming at Q25, assembled clones with MiXCR and retained in-frame beta chains. Rows merge per CDR3 protein into single entries with the most common DNA and genes. The V and J calls here are based on TCRdb, not the publication. Across this sample there are about 62,000 distinct CDR3 sequences, with under 10% seen only once. The ten largest clones take up under 25% of the sample.

These data come from a study of naive and memory T cell subsets (dated by TCRdb to about 2017). For context, the study as a whole: The figure summarizing these samples reported about 10 blood donors, 7 tuberculin skin test biopsies and 3 saline control biopsies. Usually PCR2 was run as a SYBR Green qPCR and stopped at a set threshold, although low-input samples could use end-point PCR (approximately 6 cycles) instead. Study-level results and caveats: The RNA-based method was acknowledged to be potentially sensitive to changes in TCR transcripts with T cell activation and differentiation.

A robust, sensitive protocol for the amplification, sequencing and analysis of TCRs was described in the study, in which 3' ligation of a UMI-containing oligonucleotide to TCR cDNA was used. For whole blood analysis, roughly 2.6 ml of peripheral blood was drawn from adult healthy volunteers into Tempus tubes, and RNA was extracted according to the manufacturer's instructions. Total RNA, without cell sorting, was DNase treated with RQ1 DNase before reverse transcription, targeting about 1 to 1,100 ng input. Skin biopsy and whole blood libraries were made to test pipeline robustness in samples where T cells form a minority population. The sequence came from a female donor in good health.

The CDR3 protein is CSVDGRGPYTDTQYF. The nucleotide sequence reads TGCAGCGTTGATGGCAGGGGGCCCTACACAGATACGCAGTATTTT. The chain joins TRBV29-1 to TRBJ2-3, and TRBD1 matches 8 of the central bases. The V end gives up 3 bases and the J end 2 bases, leaving 7 bases in the junction not matched to a gene. The CDR3 sequence holds 15 residues, the cysteine and phenylalanine included. Here the CDR3 DNA is all that survives: 45 bases in frame from base 1. Based on the germline V gene, the CDR1 and CDR2 sequences are SQVTM and ANQGSEA.